What follows describes a single T cell receptor (beta chain). This clonotype was detected a few times. Its recognized antigen is unknown. No base-level quality is on record; no much larger clone is a single base apart. The treatment or condition label here, explained by the study, means: live attenuated yellow fever vaccine strain. At each blood-draw timepoint, two biological replicates of bulk PBMCs were obtained. PBMCs were isolated from peripheral blood using a standard Ficoll-Paque protocol. RNA was extracted with TriZol from bulk PBMCs, CD4 and CD8 fractions, and dextramer-positive and dextramer-negative fractions. V lost 4 bases and J lost 8 bases; the stretch between them is 17 bases long. The germline V gene (reference sequence) yields LGHDT for CDR1 and YNNKEL for CDR2. Taken from cysteine to phenylalanine, the CDR3 has 14 residues. Only CDR3 DNA remains: 42 bases, in frame from the first base.

The data were obtained in a study of T cells after yellow fever vaccination (dated by TCRdb to the late 2010s). At the level of the whole study: The SMART-Seq v4 Ultra Low Input RNA kit was used to prepare libraries from fractions with low cell numbers. To follow T-cell clones before and after both primary and booster YFV17D yellow fever vaccination, bulk TCR alpha and beta repertoires underwent longitudinal sequencing. Two healthy male donors, one aged 18 to 30 and one aged 30 to 40 years, were included in the cohort. Blood samples were taken at several timepoints before and after primary and secondary immunization, and bulk PBMC replicates and cell subsets were isolated.

The sample was run on an Illumina NovaSeq 6000. TCR cDNA was synthesized by 5'RACE template switching, which introduced a universal primer site and unique molecular identifiers. Priming of cDNA synthesis was performed from both the TCR alpha and TCR beta constant segments. Library amplification used two PCR steps, and the second PCR step added sample barcodes and sequencing adapters. Sequencing of libraries was done on Illumina HiSeq 2500 (2x100 bp) or NovaSeq (2x150 bp). In the source study's methods: MIGEC handled demultiplexing of reads and collapsing into UMI consensus sequences, while MiXCR performed V(D)J alignment. Using edgeR on replicate PBMC samples, clonotypes were called vaccine-responding if FDR was below 0.01 and the log2 fold change was above 5 up to day 15. Bulk clonotypes were assigned CD4 or CD8 identity according to which sequenced CD4 or CD8 repertoire held them at higher abundance. TCRdb applied fastp at Q25 and MiXCR to the public reads, then kept only in-frame beta chains. Identical CDR3 protein sequences are pooled into one entry, listed with their most common genes and DNA. TCRdb, rather than the study authors, made the V and J calls. In this sample the table shows roughly 400,000 distinct CDR3 sequences, roughly a sixth of which occur a single time. Roughly a sixth of the sample lies in the top ten.

Results the study describes overall, beyond this receptor: After the booster, most of the clones that had expanded following primary vaccination were detected again (roughly 97% of CD4 and roughly 90% of CD8), which suggests that memory was broadly maintained. Compared with the primary T-cell response, the secondary T-cell response was faster but weaker, reaching its peak on day 5 rather than on day 15. A small fraction of clonotypes showed up in both the CD4 and CD8 compartments, probably as a result of convergent recombination. Because the study included only a couple of donors, the extent to which the findings can be generalized is limited. FACS-sorted repertoires could contain abundant contaminating clonotypes from the bulk population, so computational filtering was required.

Recombination joined TRBV3-1 with TRBJ1-1; tentative D gene TRBD1, with 6 bases matching. The material was PBMCs, obtained before the yellow fever booster vaccination. The receptor comes from a man younger than 30 who received the YFV17D yellow fever vaccine. The CDR3 region: CASSRTEGGQEAFF. The sequence in DNA is TGTGCCAGCAGCCGGACAGAGGGGGGTCAGGAAGCTTTCTTT. Outside the CDR3, residues come from the reference TRBV3-1 and TRBJ1-1 proteins, so the full variable domain is: DTAVSQTPKYLVTQMGNDKSIKCEQNLGHDTMYWYKQDSKKFLKIMFSYNNKELIINETVPNRFSPKSPDKAHLNLHINSLELGDSAVYFCASSRTEGGQEAFFGQGTRLTVV.